This T cell receptor beta chain appears in the sequencing data of a study of cytomegalovirus exposure and HLA in healthy donors. Notes on the study in general: Available immune exposure information covered CMV serostatus only. Because they were indistinguishable, some V segments, including TRBV6-2 and TRBV6-3, were excluded. An analysis that was carried out later associated 16,000 or so TCR beta sequences with HLA alleles at 0.05 false discovery rate. In most subjects, TCR beta sequences reportedly gave accurate predictions of HLA-A and HLA-B alleles.

Primers included in the PCR were 60 Vbeta and 13 Jbeta primers. TCRdb keeps only in-frame clones here, not all; method: immunoSEQ multiplex PCR. Of over 100,000 clones listed, around 77% were seen once; the top ten hold approximately 5%. V was trimmed by 3 bases and J by 5 bases, leaving 13 bases between them. In germline, CDR1 is LGHNA, CDR2 YNFKEQ. CDR3 length: 14 residues. A remark on this clone: No antigen is known for it.

Sequencing was done on a sample of PBMCs. The TCR sequence derives from a man younger than 45 in good health and CMV-seronegative. The V call is TRBV4-2, the J call TRBJ1-1, with a tentative D call TRBD1 (5 bases). In nucleotides, the CDR3 is TGTGCCAGCAGCCATAAGGGGTTTGGGACTGAAGCTTTCTTT. It specifies CASSHKGFGTEAFF.